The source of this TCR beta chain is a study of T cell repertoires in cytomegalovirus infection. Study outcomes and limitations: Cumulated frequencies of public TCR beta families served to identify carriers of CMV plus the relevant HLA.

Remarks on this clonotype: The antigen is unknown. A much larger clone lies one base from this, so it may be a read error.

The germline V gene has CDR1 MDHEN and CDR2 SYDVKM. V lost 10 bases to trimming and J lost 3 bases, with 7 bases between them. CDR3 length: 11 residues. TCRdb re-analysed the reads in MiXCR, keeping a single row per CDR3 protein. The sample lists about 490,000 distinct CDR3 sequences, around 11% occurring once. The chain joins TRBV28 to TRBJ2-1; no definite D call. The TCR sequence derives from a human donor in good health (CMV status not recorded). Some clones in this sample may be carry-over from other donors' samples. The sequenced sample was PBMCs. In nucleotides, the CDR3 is TGTGCCACCACCTGCTACAATGAGCAGTTCTTC. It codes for CATTCYNEQFF.